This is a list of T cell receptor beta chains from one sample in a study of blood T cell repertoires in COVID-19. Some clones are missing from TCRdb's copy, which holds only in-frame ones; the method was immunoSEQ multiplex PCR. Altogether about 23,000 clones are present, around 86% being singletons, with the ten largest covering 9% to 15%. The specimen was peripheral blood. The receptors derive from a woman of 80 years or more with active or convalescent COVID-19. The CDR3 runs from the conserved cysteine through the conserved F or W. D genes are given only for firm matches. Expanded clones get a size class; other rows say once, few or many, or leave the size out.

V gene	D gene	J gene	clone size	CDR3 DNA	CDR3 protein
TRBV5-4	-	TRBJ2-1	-	TGTGCCAGCAGGTTTCCGGGAAACTCCTACAATGAGCAGTTCTTC	CASRFPGNSYNEQFF
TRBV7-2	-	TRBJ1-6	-	TGTGCCAGCAGCTCGCCCGGGGTGTATAATTCACCCCTCCACTTT	CASSSPGVYNSPLHF
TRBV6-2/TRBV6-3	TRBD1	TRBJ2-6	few	TGTGCCAGCAGATACAACGACAGGGCTGGGGCCAACGTCCTGACTTTC	CASRYNDRAGANVLTF
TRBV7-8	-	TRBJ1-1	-	TGTGCCAGCAGCTGGACAGTAGGTAAAGTTTGGGACACTGAAGCTTTCTTT	CASSWTVGKVWDTEAFF
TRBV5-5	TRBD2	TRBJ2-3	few	TGTGCCAGCAGCCCCCAGGCTAGCGGGAGCGGGACAGATACGCAGTATTTT	CASSPQASGSGTDTQYF
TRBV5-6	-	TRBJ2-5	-	TGTGCCAGCAGCCGCCTCGGTCCAGGGGCGGGCGGTGGGGAGACCCAGTACTTC	CASSRLGPGAGGGETQYF
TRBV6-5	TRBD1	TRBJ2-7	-	TGTGCCAGCAGCGACAGGGGCTCCTACGAGCAGTACTTC	CASSDRGSYEQYF
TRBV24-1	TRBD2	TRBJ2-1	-	TGTGCCACCAGTGACATAACCGGGACTACCTACAATGAGCAGTTCTTC	CATSDITGTTYNEQFF
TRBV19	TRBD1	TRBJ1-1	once	TGTGCCAGTAGTCCAGGAGGGGGCTGGGGTAGGGACACTGAAGCTTTCTTT	CASSPGGGWGRDTEAFF
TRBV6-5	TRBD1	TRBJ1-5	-	TGTGCCAGCAGAAGGACGGGGACAGCAAATCAGCCCCAGCATTTT	CASRRTGTANQPQHF
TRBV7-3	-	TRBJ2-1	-	TGTGCCAGCAGCCCGATGGAGGGGGAGCAGTTCTTC	CASSPMEGEQFF
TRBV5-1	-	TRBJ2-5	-	TGCGCCAGCAGCTTGGCTGCGGGTCCGGAGACCCAGTACTTC	CASSLAAGPETQYF
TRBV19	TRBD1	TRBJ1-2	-	TGTGCCACCCGGACAGGCTTAGGCTACACCTTC	CATRTGLGYTF
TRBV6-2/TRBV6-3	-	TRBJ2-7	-	TGTGCCAGCAGTTACCTTTTTCGGCGGAGCTCCTACGAGCAGTACTTC	CASSYLFRRSSYEQYF
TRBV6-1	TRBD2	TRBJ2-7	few	TGTGCCAGCAGTGAACGATGGTCTGGGGCTAGCGGGAGGCTCCCCCACGAGCAGTACTTC	CASSERWSGASGRLPHEQYF
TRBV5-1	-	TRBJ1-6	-	TGCGCCAGCAGCCCCGGATCGGGGGGATATAATTCACCCCTCCACTTT	CASSPGSGGYNSPLHF
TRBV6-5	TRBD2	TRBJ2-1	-	TGTGCCGTCATAGGCAGCGGGGGCCCCTACAATGAGCAGTTCTTC	CAVIGSGGPYNEQFF
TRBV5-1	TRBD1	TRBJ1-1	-	TGCGCCAGCAGCCTGGGACAGGGATTTGGGAACACTGAAGCTTTCTTT	CASSLGQGFGNTEAFF
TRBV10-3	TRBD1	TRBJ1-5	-	TGTGCCATCAGTGAGGGGGGACAGGGGGCGATGAGCAATCAGCCCCAGCATTTT	CAISEGGQGAMSNQPQHF
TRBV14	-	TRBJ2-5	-	TGTGCCAGCAGCCACACAAGAGAGACCCAGTACTTC	CASSHTRETQYF
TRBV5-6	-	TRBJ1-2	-	TGTGCCAGCAGCCCCCTCGGTCCCAGAGGATACACCTTC	CASSPLGPRGYTF
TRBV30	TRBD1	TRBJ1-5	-	TGTGCCTGGAGTGGGACAGGGGATCAGCCCCAGCATTTT	CAWSGTGDQPQHF
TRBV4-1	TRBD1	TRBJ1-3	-	TGCGCCAGCAGCCAAGATAGCTCCGGCAGGGGGCGCAGCGCCATATATTTT	CASSQDSSGRGRSAIYF
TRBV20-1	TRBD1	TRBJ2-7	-	TGCAGTGCTAGTGACAGGGTCGAGCAGTACTTC	CSASDRVEQYF
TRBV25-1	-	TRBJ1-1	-	TGTGCCAGCAGTGAATTTCGGGGAAGCGCCACTGAAGCTTTCTTT	CASSEFRGSATEAFF
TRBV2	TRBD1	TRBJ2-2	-	TGTGCCAGCAGTGTCCCACCGGACAGGGACACCGGGGAGCTGTTTTTT	CASSVPPDRDTGELFF